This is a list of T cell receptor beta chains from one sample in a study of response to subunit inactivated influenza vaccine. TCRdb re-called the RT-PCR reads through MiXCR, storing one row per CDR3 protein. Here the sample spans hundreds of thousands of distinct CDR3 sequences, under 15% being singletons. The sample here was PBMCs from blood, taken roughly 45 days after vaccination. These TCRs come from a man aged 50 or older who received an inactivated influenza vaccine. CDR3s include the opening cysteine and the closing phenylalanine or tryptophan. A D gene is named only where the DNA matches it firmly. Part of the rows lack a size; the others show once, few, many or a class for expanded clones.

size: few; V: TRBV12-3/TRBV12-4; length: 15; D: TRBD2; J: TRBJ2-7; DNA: TGTGCCAGCAGTTTTGCTAGCGGAACGGTAAGAGAGCAGTACTTC; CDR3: CASSFASGTVREQYF
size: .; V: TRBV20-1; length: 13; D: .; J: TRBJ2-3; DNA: TGCAGTGCTAGAGATCCAGAACTAGTTACGCAGTATTTT; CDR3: CSARDPELVTQYF
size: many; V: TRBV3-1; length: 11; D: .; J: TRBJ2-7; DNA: TGTGCCAGCCGGGGAGGCCACGAGCAGTACTTC; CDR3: CASRGGHEQYF
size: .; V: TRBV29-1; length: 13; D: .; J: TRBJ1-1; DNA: TGCAGCGTTGAAGAAGGGGGTGGGACTGAAGCTTTCTTT; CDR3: CSVEEGGGTEAFF
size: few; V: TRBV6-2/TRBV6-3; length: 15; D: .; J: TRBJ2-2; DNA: TGTGCCAGCAGGGCCGCCGGGCAGAACACCGGGGAGCTGTTTTTT; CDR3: CASRAAGQNTGELFF
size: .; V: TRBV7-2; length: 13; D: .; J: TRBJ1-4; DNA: TGTGCCAGCAGCTTATTCGTAGGGGAAAAACTGTTTTTT; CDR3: CASSLFVGEKLFF
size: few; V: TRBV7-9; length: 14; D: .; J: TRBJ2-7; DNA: TGTGCCAGCAGCTTAAGGGTCGGATCTCCCGAGCAGTACTTC; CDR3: CASSLRVGSPEQYF
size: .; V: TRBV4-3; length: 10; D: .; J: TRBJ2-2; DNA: TGCGCCAGCACCCCCGGGGAGCTGTTTTTT; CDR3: CASTPGELFF
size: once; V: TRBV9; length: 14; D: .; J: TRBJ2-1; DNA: TGTGCCAGCACCAAAGAGCCGGGCCCCCAAGAGCAGTTCTTC; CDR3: CASTKEPGPQEQFF
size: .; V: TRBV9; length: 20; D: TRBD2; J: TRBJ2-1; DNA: TGTGCCAGCAGCGCGCAGGGACTAGCGGGAGGCCGGATAACCTACAATGAGCAGTTCTTC; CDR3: CASSAQGLAGGRITYNEQFF
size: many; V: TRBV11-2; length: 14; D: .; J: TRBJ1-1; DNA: TGTGCCAGCAGCTTGCTGGGGGTCTGGACTGAAGCTTTCTTT; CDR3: CASSLLGVWTEAFF
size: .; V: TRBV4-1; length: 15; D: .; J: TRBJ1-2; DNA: TGCGCCAGCAGCCCCCCTTGGGGGGGGGGCTATGGCTACACCTTC; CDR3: CASSPPWGGGYGYTF
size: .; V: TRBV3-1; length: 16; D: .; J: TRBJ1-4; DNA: TGTGCCAGCAGCCAAGAAAGGGGCAGGGTAGCCGAAAAACTGTTTTTT; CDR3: CASSQERGRVAEKLFF
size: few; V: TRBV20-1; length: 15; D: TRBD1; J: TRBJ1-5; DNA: TGCAGTGCTCCGGTGGGACAGGGCTTTTATCAGCCCCAGCATTTT; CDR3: CSAPVGQGFYQPQHF
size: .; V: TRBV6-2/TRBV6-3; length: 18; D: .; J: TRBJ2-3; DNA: TGTGCCAGCAGTTACCGGATAGGGGACGCCACTAGCACAGATACGCAGTATTTT; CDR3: CASSYRIGDATSTDTQYF
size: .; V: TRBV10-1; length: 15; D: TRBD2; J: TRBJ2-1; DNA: TGCGCCAGCAGTGGACTCGGGGGGGCCTCTAATGAGCAGTTCTTC; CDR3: CASSGLGGASNEQFF
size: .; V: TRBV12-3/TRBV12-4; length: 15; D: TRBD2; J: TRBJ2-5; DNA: TGTGCCAGCAGCAGGGGCGGGAGGGCCCAAGAGACCCAGTACTTC; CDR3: CASSRGGRAQETQYF
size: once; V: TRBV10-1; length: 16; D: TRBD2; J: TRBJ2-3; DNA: TGCGCCAGCAGTGAACCCGGCGGGAGACTCACAGATACGCAGTATTTT; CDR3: CASSEPGGRLTDTQYF
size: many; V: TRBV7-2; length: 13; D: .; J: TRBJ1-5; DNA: TGTGCCAGCAGCTTAGCAGGGAATGCGCCCCAGCATTTT; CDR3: CASSLAGNAPQHF
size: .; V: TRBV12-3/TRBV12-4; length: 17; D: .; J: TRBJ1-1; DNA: TGTGCCAGCAGTTTAACCTTCGGCGGCAGGGTGGGGACTGAAGCTTTCTTT; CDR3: CASSLTFGGRVGTEAFF
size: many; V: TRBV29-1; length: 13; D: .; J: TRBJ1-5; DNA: TGCAGCGTCGCCGGGGCCACCGGGCAGCCCCAGCATTTT; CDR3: CSVAGATGQPQHF
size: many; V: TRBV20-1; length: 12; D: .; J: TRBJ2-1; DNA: TGCAGTGCGACCGACAGGTTTTTGGAGCAGTTCTTC; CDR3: CSATDRFLEQFF
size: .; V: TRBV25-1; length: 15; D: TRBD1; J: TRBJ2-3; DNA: TGTGCCAGCAGAGCCGGGACAGGGAAGACAGATACGCAGTATTTT; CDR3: CASRAGTGKTDTQYF
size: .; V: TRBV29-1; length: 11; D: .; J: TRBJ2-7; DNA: TGCAGCGTTGGATTGGCATACGAGCAGTACTTC; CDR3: CSVGLAYEQYF
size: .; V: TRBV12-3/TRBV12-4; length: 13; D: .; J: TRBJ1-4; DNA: TGTGCCAGCAGTTTATGGCAGAATGAAAAACTGTTTTTT; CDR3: CASSLWQNEKLFF
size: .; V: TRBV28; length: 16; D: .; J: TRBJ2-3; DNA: TGTGCCAGCAATCTCCCCGCAGGACAGATCACAGATACGCAGTATTTT; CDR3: CASNLPAGQITDTQYF
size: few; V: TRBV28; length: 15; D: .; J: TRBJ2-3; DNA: TGTGCCAGCAGTTTAGGGCAAGGGGTAGCAGATACGCAGTATTTT; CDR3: CASSLGQGVADTQYF
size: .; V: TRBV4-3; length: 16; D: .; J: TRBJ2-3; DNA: TGCGCCAGCAGCCAAATGGCCTGGCTAGGCACAGATACGCAGTATTTT; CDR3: CASSQMAWLGTDTQYF
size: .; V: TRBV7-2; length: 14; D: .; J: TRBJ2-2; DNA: TGTGCCAGCAGCTATACTAGCTACACCGGGGAGCTGTTTTTT; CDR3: CASSYTSYTGELFF
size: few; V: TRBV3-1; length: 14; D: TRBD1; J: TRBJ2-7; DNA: TGTGCCAGCAGCCAGACAGGGGGAAGTGACGAGCAGTACTTC; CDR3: CASSQTGGSDEQYF
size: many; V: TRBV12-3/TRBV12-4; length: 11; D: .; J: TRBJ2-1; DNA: TGTGCCAGCAGTTTCCACAATGAGCAGTTCTTC; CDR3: CASSFHNEQFF
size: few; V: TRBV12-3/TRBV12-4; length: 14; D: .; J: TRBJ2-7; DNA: TGTGCCAGCAGTCCCGGGGCGCGCTCCTACGAGCAGTACTTC; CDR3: CASSPGARSYEQYF
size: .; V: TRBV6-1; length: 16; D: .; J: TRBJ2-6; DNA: TGTGCCAGCAATCAAGACGGGTCCTCTGGGGCCAACGTCCTGACTTTC; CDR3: CASNQDGSSGANVLTF
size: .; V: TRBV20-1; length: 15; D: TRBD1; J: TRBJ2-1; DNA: TGCAGTGCTAGAGAGACAGGGTATTCTTACAATGAGCAGTTCTTC; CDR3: CSARETGYSYNEQFF
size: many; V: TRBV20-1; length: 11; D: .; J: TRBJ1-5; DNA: TGCAGTGCTAGAGATCACCAGCCCCAGCATTTT; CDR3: CSARDHQPQHF
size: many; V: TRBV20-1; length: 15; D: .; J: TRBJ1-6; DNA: TGCAGTGCTAGTCCGGGTAGCTCCTATAATTCACCCCTCCACTTT; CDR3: CSASPGSSYNSPLHF
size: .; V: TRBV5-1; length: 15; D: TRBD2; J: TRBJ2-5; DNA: TGCGCCAGCAGCGAGACTAGCGGGGTGGAAGAGACCCAGTACTTC; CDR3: CASSETSGVEETQYF
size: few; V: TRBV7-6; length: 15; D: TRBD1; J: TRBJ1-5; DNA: TGTGCCAGCAGCTTATGGGGGACAGGGAATCAGCCCCAGCATTTT; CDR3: CASSLWGTGNQPQHF
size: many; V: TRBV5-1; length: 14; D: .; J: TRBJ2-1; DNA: TGCGCCAGCAATGCGGGCCTTCCCCCCAATGAGCAGTTCTTC; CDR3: CASNAGLPPNEQFF
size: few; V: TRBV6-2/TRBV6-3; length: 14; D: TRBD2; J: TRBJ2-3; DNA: TGTGCCAGCAGTCAAACCGGGACTAGCGGTACGCAGTATTTT; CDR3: CASSQTGTSGTQYF
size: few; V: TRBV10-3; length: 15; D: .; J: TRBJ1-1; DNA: TGTGCCATCAGTGAGTTGGGGAAAATGAACACTGAAGCTTTCTTT; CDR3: CAISELGKMNTEAFF
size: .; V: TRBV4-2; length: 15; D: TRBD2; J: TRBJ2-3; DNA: TGTGCCAGCAGCCAACCGACTAGCGGGGCAGATACGCAGTATTTT; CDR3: CASSQPTSGADTQYF
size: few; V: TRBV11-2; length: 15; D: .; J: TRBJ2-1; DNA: TGTGCCAGCAGCTCGTCAGGGGGGATCTACAATGAGCAGTTCTTC; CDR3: CASSSSGGIYNEQFF
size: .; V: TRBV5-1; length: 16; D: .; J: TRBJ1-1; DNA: TGCGCCAGCAGCTTGTTGGGTTGGGGCTTGAACACTGAAGCTTTCTTT; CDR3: CASSLLGWGLNTEAFF
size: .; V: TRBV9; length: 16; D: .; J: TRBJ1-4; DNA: TGTGCCAGCAGCGTAGCCCCAAGGGCCCTTAATGAAAAACTGTTTTTT; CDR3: CASSVAPRALNEKLFF